A selection of T cell receptor beta chains follows, all from one sample in a study of cytomegalovirus exposure and HLA in healthy donors. The method was immunoSEQ multiplex PCR; TCRdb's version includes in-frame clones alone and lacks a portion of them. Among 200,000 to 250,000 clones listed, approximately 78% were seen once. The sequenced material came from PBMCs. Receptors were obtained from a male donor in good health and CMV-seronegative. The CDR3 runs from the conserved cysteine through the conserved F or W. The D gene is left open where the match is weak. Rows may omit the clone size; those that give it use once, few, many or a size class.

J	size	V	D	CDR3	DNA
TRBJ1-3	-	TRBV9	TRBD1	CASSVGHRGQGNTIYF	TGTGCCAGCAGCGTAGGCCACAGGGGGCAAGGGAACACCATATATTTT
TRBJ2-7	-	TRBV10-1	TRBD1	CASSGTGFLPAYEQYF	TGCGCCAGCAGTGGGACAGGGTTCCTCCCCGCTTACGAGCAGTACTTC
TRBJ1-1	-	TRBV19	TRBD1	CASRLGTGGMNTEAFF	TGTGCCAGTAGACTGGGGACAGGGGGGATGAACACTGAAGCTTTCTTT
TRBJ2-1	few	TRBV2	-	CASSVSNEQFF	TGTGCCAGCAGTGTCAGCAATGAGCAGTTCTTC
TRBJ1-2	-	TRBV29-1	-	CSVAPQGLGGYTF	TGCAGCGTGGCCCCACAGGGCTTGGGAGGCTACACCTTC
TRBJ2-7	-	TRBV5-1	TRBD1	CASSFGQGAIYEQYF	TGCGCCAGCAGCTTCGGACAGGGGGCGATTTACGAGCAGTACTTC
TRBJ2-7	-	TRBV5-6	-	CASSYLQGSPYEQYF	TGTGCCAGCAGCTATTTGCAGGGGTCCCCCTACGAGCAGTACTTC
TRBJ1-1	-	TRBV6-5	TRBD1	CASISGGKNTEAFF	TGTGCCAGCATATCAGGGGGTAAAAACACTGAAGCTTTCTTT
TRBJ2-7	-	TRBV30	-	CAVARSPLRGEQYF	TGTGCCGTGGCGAGGAGCCCCCTCAGGGGCGAGCAGTACTTC
TRBJ1-6	-	TRBV2	-	CASSSRAREPPLHF	TGTGCCAGTTCCTCAAGGGCGAGGGAGCCACCCCTCCACTTT
TRBJ2-5	-	TRBV28	-	CASSPPTLVRETQYF	TGTGCCAGCAGTCCCCCGACACTAGTCCGTGAGACCCAGTACTTC
TRBJ2-7	once	TRBV5-1	-	CASSLAPNSYEQYF	TGCGCCAGCAGCTTGGCTCCTAACAGCTACGAGCAGTACTTC
TRBJ1-4	once	TRBV21-1	-	CASSNGGGNEKLFF	TGTGCCAGCAGCAACGGTGGAGGGAATGAAAAACTGTTTTTT
TRBJ2-7	few	TRBV4-1	TRBD1	CASSHGTGSYEQYF	TGCGCCAGCAGCCACGGGACAGGGAGCTACGAGCAGTACTTC
TRBJ2-5	-	TRBV13	-	CASSLALETQYF	TGTGCCAGCAGCCTAGCTTTGGAGACCCAGTACTTC
TRBJ2-7	-	TRBV2	-	CASTPGGLLF	TGTGCCAGTACCCCTGGGGGACTCCTCTTC
TRBJ1-5	-	TRBV28	-	CASSLPVTGNQPQHF	TGTGCCAGCAGTTTACCGGTTACGGGCAATCAGCCCCAGCATTTT
TRBJ2-3	-	TRBV6-6	-	CASREGLSGTDTQYF	TGTGCCAGCAGGGAGGGACTCTCAGGTACAGATACGCAGTATTTT
TRBJ2-2	-	TRBV4-2	TRBD2	CASSQEGLAANTGELFF	TGTGCCAGCAGCCAAGAGGGACTAGCTGCGAACACCGGGGAGCTGTTTTTT
TRBJ2-3	-	TRBV13	TRBD2	CASSSLAGGPDTQYF	TGTGCCAGCAGCTCACTAGCGGGAGGGCCGGATACGCAGTATTTT
TRBJ2-1	-	TRBV4-2	TRBD2	CASSPGAGGPNNEQFF	TGTGCCAGCAGCCCGGGGGCGGGAGGCCCTAACAATGAGCAGTTCTTC
TRBJ1-4	once	TRBV28	TRBD1	CASSLPPGQEKLFF	TGTGCCAGCAGTTTACCTCCGGGACAGGAAAAACTGTTTTTT
TRBJ1-2	-	TRBV7-9	-	CASSPGTLVDWYGYTF	TGTGCCAGCAGCCCGGGGACACTAGTCGATTGGTATGGCTACACCTTC
TRBJ2-1	-	TRBV11-2	TRBD1	CASSLVRTGKIQQFF	TGTGCCAGCAGCTTAGTTCGGACAGGGAAAATTCAGCAGTTCTTC
TRBJ1-5	few	TRBV19	TRBD1	CASSISRRQGGQPQHF	TGTGCCAGTAGTATCAGCCGAAGACAGGGCGGACAGCCCCAGCATTTT
TRBJ2-1	-	TRBV5-1	-	CASSLAGEGFSYNEQFF	TGCGCCAGCAGCTTGGCCGGCGAGGGTTTCTCCTACAATGAGCAGTTCTTC
TRBJ2-5	-	TRBV5-1	-	CASSIHQETQYF	TGCGCCAGCAGCATACATCAAGAGACCCAGTACTTC
TRBJ2-7	once	TRBV27	TRBD2	CASRSETLAGGAYEQYF	TGTGCCAGCCGTTCTGAAACCCTAGCGGGAGGAGCCTACGAGCAGTACTTC
TRBJ2-2	few	TRBV18	-	CASSPIGGNTGELFF	TGTGCCAGCTCACCAATCGGGGGGAACACCGGGGAGCTGTTTTTT